This T cell receptor (beta chain) was sequenced in a study of blood T cell repertoires in COVID-19. Source study methods: Cell counts per sample came from amplifying reference gene primers. Using immunoSEQ multiplex PCR, the repertoire was profiled, and TCRdb retains in-frame clones only, with some absent. Clonal size and the V and J genes are those of that table, whereas D and trimming came from the DNA. The top ten clones hold 3% to 4% of a sample with 30,000 to 40,000 clones, 83% of them seen once. V lost 6 bases to trimming and J lost 9 bases; unmatched junction nucleotides: 12. From germline, CDR1 is SGDLS and CDR2 YYNGEE. The length of the CDR3 is 14 residues.

What was sequenced was peripheral blood. This clonotype originated in a man aged 45-65 years with acute or convalescent COVID-19. This chain uses TRBV9 with TRBJ2-1, with 7 positions matching TRBD2. The CDR3 DNA reads TGTGCCAGCAATATATGGGGGAGGGAGTCTGAGCAGTTCTTC. Amino acid sequence: CASNIWGRESEQFF.